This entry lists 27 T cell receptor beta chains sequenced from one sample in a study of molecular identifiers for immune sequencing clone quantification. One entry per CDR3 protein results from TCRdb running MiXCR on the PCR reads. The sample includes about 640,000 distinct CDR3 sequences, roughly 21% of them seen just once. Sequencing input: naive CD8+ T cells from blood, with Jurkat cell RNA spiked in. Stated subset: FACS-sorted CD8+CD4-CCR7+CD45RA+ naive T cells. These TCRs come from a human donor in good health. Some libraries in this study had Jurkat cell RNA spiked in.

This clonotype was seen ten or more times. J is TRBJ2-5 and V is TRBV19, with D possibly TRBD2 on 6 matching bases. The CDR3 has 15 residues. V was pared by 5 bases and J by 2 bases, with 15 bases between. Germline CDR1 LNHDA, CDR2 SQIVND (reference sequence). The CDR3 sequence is CASSSRDWGQETQYF. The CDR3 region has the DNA TGTGCCAGTAGTTCCCGGGACTGGGGTCAAGAGACCCAGTACTTC. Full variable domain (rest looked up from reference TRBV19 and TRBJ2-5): DGGITQSPKYLFRKEGQNVTLSCEQNLNHDAMYWYRQDPGQGLRLIYYSQIVNDFQKGDIAEGYSVSREKKESFPLTVTSAQKNPTAFYLCASSSRDWGQETQYFGPGTRLLVL.

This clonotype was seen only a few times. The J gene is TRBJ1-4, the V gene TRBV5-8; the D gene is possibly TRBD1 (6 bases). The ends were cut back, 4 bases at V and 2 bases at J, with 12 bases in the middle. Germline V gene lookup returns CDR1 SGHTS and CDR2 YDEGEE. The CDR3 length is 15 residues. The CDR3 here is CASSVDRPTNEKLFF. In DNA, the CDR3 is TGTGCCAGCAGCGTAGACAGGCCTACTAATGAAAAACTGTTTTTT.

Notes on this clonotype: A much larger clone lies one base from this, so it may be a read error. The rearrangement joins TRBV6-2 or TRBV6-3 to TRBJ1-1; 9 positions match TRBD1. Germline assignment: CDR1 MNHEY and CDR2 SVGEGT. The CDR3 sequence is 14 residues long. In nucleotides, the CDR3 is TGTGCCAGCGGTTATTTCGACAGGGGGACTGAAGCTTTCTTT. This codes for CASGYFDRGTEAFF.

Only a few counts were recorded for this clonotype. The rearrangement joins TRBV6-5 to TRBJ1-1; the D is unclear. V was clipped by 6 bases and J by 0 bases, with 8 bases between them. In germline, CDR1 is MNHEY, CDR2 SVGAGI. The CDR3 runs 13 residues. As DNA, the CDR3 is TGTGCCAGCAGCGAAAAAATGAACACTGAAGCTTTCTTT. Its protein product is CASSEKMNTEAFF.

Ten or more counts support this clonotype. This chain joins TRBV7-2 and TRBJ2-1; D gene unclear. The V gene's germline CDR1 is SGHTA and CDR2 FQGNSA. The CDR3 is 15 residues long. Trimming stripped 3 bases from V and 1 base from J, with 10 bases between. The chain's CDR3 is CASSFLVVSYNEQFF. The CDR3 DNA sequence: TGTGCCAGCAGCTTTTTGGTAGTGTCCTACAATGAGCAGTTCTTC.

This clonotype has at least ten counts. The CDR3 nucleotides read TGTGCCAGCAGCAACCCAACGGGGCTAGCGGGCTCCTACGAGCAGTACTTC. It specifies CASSNPTGLAGSYEQYF. The chain uses TRBV7-9 and TRBJ2-7, with TRBD2 identical over 8 bases. With 5 bases clipped from V and 0 bases from J, the junction kept 12 bases outside the gene matches. Germline V gene data show CDR1 as SEHNR and CDR2 as FQNEAQ (reference sequence). The CDR3 covers 17 residues. Complete variable domain (other parts from reference TRBV7-9 and TRBJ2-7): DTGVSQNPRHKITKRGQNVTFRCDPISEHNRLYWYRQTLGQGPEFLTYFQNEAQLEKSRLLSDRFSAERPKGSFSTLEIQRTEQGDSAMYLCASSNPTGLAGSYEQYFGPGTRLTVT.

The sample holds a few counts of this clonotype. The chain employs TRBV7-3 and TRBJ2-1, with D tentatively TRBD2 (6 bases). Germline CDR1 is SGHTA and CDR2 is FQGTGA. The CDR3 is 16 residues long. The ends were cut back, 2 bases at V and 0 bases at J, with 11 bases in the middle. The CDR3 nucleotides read TGTGCCAGCAGCTTAGACGCGGGGAGCTCCTACAATGAGCAGTTCTTC. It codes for CASSLDAGSSYNEQFF.

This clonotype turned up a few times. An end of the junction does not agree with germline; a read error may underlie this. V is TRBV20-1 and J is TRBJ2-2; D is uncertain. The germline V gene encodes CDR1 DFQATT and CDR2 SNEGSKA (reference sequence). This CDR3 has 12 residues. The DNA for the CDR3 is TGCGGTGCTAGTGGAGAGAACGGGGAGCTGTTTTTT. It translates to CGASGENGELFF.

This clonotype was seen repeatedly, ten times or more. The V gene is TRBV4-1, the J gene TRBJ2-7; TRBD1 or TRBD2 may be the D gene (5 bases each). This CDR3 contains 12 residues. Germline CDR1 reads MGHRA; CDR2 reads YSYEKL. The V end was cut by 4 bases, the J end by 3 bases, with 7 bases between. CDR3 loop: CASSRDGYEQYF. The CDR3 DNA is TGCGCCAGCAGCCGGGACGGCTACGAGCAGTACTTC.

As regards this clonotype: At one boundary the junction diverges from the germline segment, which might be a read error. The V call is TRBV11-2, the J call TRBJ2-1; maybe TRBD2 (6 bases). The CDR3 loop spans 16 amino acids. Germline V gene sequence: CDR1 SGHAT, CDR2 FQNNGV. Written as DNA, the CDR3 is TGTGCCAGCAGCTCCATTGGGGGGACCCGGGGGAATGGGCAGTTCTTC. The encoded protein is CASSSIGGTRGNGQFF. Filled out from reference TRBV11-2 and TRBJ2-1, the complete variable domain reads EAGVAQSPRYKIIEKRQSVAFWCNPISGHATLYWYQQILGQGPKLLIQFQNNGVVDDSQLPKDRFSAERLKGVDSTLKIQPAKLEDSAVYLCASSSIGGTRGNGQFFGPGTRLTVL.

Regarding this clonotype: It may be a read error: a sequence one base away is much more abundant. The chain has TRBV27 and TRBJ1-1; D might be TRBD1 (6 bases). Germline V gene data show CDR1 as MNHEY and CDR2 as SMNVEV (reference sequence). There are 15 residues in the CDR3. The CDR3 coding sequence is TGTGCCAACAGTTTATCCCGGACAGCGGACACTGAAGCTTTCTTT. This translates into CANSLSRTADTEAFF.

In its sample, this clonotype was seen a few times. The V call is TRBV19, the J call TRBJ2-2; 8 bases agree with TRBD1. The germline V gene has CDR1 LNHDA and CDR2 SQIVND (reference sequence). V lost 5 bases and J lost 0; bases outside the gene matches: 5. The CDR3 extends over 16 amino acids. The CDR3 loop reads CASSLTGGANTGELFF. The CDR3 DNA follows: TGTGCCAGTAGTCTCACAGGGGGAGCGAACACCGGGGAGCTGTTTTTT.

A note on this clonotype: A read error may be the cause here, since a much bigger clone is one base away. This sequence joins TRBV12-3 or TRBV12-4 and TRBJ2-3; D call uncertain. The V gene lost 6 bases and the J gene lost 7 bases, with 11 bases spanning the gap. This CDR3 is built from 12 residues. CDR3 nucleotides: TGTGCCAGCAGCAACCCCTGCCATACGCAGTATTTT. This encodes CASSNPCHTQYF.

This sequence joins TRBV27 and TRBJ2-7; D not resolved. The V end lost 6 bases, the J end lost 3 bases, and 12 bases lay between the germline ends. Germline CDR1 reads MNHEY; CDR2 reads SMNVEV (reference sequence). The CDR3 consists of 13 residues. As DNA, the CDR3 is TGTGCCAGCAGCTCCAGGAACAACTACGAGCAGTACTTC. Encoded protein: CASSSRNNYEQYF.

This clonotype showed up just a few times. Here the CDR3 reads CASSYSATERAGLAYNEQFF. In DNA, the CDR3 is TGTGCCAGCAGTTACTCGGCGACTGAGAGAGCGGGACTAGCCTACAATGAGCAGTTCTTC. This chain joins TRBV6-5 and TRBJ2-1; 8 bases match TRBD2. The CDR3 spans 20 residues. CDR1 is MNHEY, CDR2 SVGAGI, per germline. V lost 0 bases to trimming and J lost 2 bases; unmatched junction nucleotides: 15.

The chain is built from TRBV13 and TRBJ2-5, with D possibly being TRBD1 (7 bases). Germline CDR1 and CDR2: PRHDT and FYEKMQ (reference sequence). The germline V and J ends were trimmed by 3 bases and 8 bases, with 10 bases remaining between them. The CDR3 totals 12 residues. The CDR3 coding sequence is TGTGCCAGCAGCTTCCAGGGGGGAACCCAGTACTTC. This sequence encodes CASSFQGGTQYF.

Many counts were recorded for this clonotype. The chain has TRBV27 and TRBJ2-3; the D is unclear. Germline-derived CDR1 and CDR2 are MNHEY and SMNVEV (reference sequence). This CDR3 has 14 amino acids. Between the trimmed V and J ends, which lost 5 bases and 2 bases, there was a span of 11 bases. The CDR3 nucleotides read TGTGCCAGCAGTCCGCAATTAAACACAGATACGCAGTATTTT. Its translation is CASSPQLNTDTQYF.

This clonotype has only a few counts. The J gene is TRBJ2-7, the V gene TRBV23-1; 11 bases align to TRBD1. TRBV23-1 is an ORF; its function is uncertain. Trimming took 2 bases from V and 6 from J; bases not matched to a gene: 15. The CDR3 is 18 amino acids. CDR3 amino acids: CASSQPSHRDRGFCEQYF. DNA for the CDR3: TGCGCCAGCAGTCAACCTAGTCACCGGGACAGGGGGTTCTGCGAGCAGTACTTC.

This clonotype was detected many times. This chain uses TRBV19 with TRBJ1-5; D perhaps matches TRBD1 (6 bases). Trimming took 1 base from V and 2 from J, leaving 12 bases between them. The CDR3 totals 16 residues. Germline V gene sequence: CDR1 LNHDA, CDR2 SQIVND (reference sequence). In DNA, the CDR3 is TGTGCCAGTAGTATAGGGGTCAGGGGTGGCAATCAGCCCCAGCATTTT. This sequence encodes CASSIGVRGGNQPQHF.

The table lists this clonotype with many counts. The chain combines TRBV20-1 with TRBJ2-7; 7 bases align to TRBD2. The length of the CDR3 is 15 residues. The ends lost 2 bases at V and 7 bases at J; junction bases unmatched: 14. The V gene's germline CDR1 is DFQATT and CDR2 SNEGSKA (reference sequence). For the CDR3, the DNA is TGCAGTGCTAGATCGGTAGCGGGCACCTCCTGGGAGCAGTACTTC. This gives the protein CSARSVAGTSWEQYF.

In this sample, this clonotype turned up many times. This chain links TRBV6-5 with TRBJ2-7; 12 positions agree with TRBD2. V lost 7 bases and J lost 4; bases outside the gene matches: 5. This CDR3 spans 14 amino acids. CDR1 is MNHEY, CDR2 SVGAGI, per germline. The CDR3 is CASIETSGSYEQYF. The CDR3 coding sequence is TGTGCCAGCATCGAGACTAGCGGGAGTTACGAGCAGTACTTC.

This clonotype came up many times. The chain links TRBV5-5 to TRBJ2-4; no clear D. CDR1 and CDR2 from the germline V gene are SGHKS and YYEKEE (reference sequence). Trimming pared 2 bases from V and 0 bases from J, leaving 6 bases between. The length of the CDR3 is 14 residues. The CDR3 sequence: CASSLDIAKNIQYF. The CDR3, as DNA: TGTGCCAGCAGCTTAGATATAGCCAAAAACATTCAGTACTTC.

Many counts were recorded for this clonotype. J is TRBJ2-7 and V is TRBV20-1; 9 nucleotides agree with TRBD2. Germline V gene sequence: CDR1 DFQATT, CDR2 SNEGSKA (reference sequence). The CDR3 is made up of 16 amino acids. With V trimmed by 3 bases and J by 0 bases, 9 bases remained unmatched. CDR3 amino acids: CSARARLAESSYEQYF. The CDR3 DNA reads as TGCAGTGCTAGGGCTCGACTAGCGGAGAGCTCCTACGAGCAGTACTTC.

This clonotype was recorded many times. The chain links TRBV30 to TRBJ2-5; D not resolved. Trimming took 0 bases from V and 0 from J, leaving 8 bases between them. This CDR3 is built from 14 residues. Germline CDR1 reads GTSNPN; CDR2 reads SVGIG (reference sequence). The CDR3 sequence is CAWSVLNNQETQYF. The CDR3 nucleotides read TGTGCCTGGAGTGTACTTAACAACCAAGAGACCCAGTACTTC.

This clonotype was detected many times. CDR3 amino acids: CSTRTSDSYEQYF. In DNA, the CDR3 is TGCAGCACGCGGACTAGCGACTCCTACGAGCAGTACTTC. V gene TRBV29-1 combines with J gene TRBJ2-7; 9 nucleotides align to TRBD2. Losses at the gene ends were 8 bases for V and 0 bases for J; bases not matched to a gene: 5. Per germline, CDR1 SQVTM and CDR2 ANQGSEA. The CDR3 contains 13 residues.

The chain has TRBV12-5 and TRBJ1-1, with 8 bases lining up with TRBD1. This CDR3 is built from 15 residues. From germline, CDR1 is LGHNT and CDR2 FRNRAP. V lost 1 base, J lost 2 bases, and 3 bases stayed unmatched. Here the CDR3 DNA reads TGTGCTAGTGGTTTGGCAGGGGGCTTTAACACTGAAGCTTTCTTT. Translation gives CASGLAGGFNTEAFF.

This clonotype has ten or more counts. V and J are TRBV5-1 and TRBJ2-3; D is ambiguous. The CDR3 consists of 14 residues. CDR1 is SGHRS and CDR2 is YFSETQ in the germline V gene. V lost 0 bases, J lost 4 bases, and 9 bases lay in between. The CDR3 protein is CASSLVFLSDTQYF. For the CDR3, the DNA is TGCGCCAGCAGCTTGGTTTTTTTGTCAGATACGCAGTATTTT.